This T cell receptor (beta chain) was identified during a study of T cell changes during pregnancy in multiple sclerosis. The table came from immunoSEQ multiplex PCR; TCRdb's copy has only in-frame clones and leaves some out. The table records more than 25,000 clones, more than 90% of them present only once. Sequenced material: CD4+ T cells from peripheral blood mononuclear cells, taken in the first trimester of pregnancy. This clonotype was sampled from a female donor with multiple sclerosis, enrolled in a pregnancy study.

CDR3 region: CASSFSPQETQYF. The DNA of the CDR3 is TGCGCCAGCAGCTTTTCTCCCCAAGAGACCCAGTACTTC. The V gene is TRBV5-1, the J gene TRBJ2-5, with D unresolved. The CDR3 extends over 13 amino acids. Trimming took 2 bases from V and 1 from J, leaving 6 bases between them. CDR1 and CDR2 from the germline V gene are SGHRS and YFSETQ.